This T cell receptor (beta chain) was observed in a study of blood T cells in healthy people across ages (dated by TCRdb to between 2014 and 2017). Broadly, across the study: Template switching captured roughly one uniquely barcoded TCR beta cDNA molecule per two T cells in model experiments. Two additional independent replicas of 1 million unique cDNA reads from the same blood draw were analyzed for two donors (one aged 18 to 29 and one aged 80 or older). The study measured age-related changes in TCR beta repertoire diversity using deep sequencing normalized with unique cDNA molecular identifiers. The donors were split into four age groups: young (average around 15 years), middle-aged (39), aged (approximately 60) and long-lived (over 80). General study outcomes and caveats: Observed TCR beta diversity per million T cells fell roughly linearly with age, and a significant reduction was already apparent by age around 40. Donor CMV infection status was unknown, potentially confounding age-related changes in expanded clonotypes. Bulk unsorted PBMC profiling prevented conclusive comparison of naive and antigen-experienced compartments. A strong correlation was found between observed TCR beta diversity and the percentage of naive T cells measured by flow cytometry. Compared with the aged group, the long-lived group had more naive CD4+ T cells, fewer expanded clones and increased TCR diversity, suggesting age selection. Estimates of total diversity based on one million sequenced T cells were considered lower bounds and underestimates.

As concerns this clonotype: The clone's antigen remains unknown. No qualities accompany the bases; no much larger clone lies one base away.

V is pruned by 5 bases and J by 8 bases, leaving 17 bases of the junction without a gene match. The germline V gene yields SGHAT for CDR1 and FQNNGV for CDR2. Reading from cysteine to phenylalanine, the CDR3 counts 17 amino acids. Only the CDR3 region is kept as DNA, spanning 51 bases read in frame from base 1. Systemically healthy Caucasian individuals from Russia, some 38 in total and aged 6 to 90 years, were included as donors. Each donor gave around 9.5 milliliters of peripheral blood, collected into EDTA-treated Vacutainer tubes. Ficoll-Paque density-gradient centrifugation was used to isolate PBMCs, with at least 6.5 million per sample. Trizol reagent was used to extract total RNA from the PBMCs, yielding at least 5 micrograms per sample. For every donor, an aliquot of PBMCs went through flow cytometry to measure the percentages of naive CD45RAhigh/CD27high T cells. The method was 5' RACE. Sequenced on an Illumina HiSeq 2500. The second PCR ran for roughly 7 to 12 cycles and used a J-beta primer mix along with a sample-barcoded 5' primer. Each TCR beta cDNA molecule received a unique molecular identifier from a template-switch 5' adaptor carrying 12 random nucleotides. Each sample yielded at least 2.5 million CDR3-containing paired-end reads. The Mint cDNA synthesis kit, primed by a TRBC-specific oligonucleotide, was used to synthesize first-strand cDNA from all RNA. After uracil-DNA glycosylase treatment, a first 18-cycle PCR used universal primers M1SS and BC2_uni_R on all cDNA. Concerning the study's data processing: For normalization, 1 million high-quality reads were randomly selected from each sample, with every read carrying a distinct molecular identifier. Reads with shared molecular identifiers were discarded instead of being binned into consensus sequences. CDR3 identification, clonotype clustering and error correction used MiTCR with a Q25 quality threshold and the strictest error-elimination algorithm. A nonparametric unseen species model with Euler transformation was used to estimate lower-bound total TCR beta diversity. TCRdb's own reprocessing of the public reads used fastp at Q25 and MiXCR and kept productive beta chains. One record per CDR3 amino acid sequence lists the most common genes and DNA. TCRdb's processing, not the study's, gives the V and J calls here. The sample records 700,000 to 900,000 distinct CDR3 sequences, roughly 25% of which are singletons. In total, the top ten clones hold about 2.9% of the sample.

These records were also assigned to another study, of T cells of mothers and their children. Per that second paper: Donors were nine systemically healthy Caucasian individuals: three mothers and their six children. cDNA synthesis consumed the entire amount of extracted RNA, loaded at about 1.5 ug RNA in each 15 ul reaction. In the second PCR, the M1S primer introduced both the sample barcodes and 2-4 random nucleotides. Over 9.5 million TCR beta CDR3 reads were obtained for each mother, and about 3 million reads were obtained for each child. In both related and unrelated pairs, thymic selection shapes the output of TCR recombination in a similar way, with inherited differences having only a minor effect. Normalized repertoire overlap in related mother-child pairs was always slightly higher than in unrelated mother-child pairs, but the difference was never significant. No persistent microchimeric T cell clones were found, with a detection sensitivity of 85 to 100 clones per million clonotypes. To look for features that set related mother-child pairs apart from unrelated individuals, the researchers ran deep NGS to compare the TCR beta repertoires of mothers and children. The mean age was about 37 +/- 4 years for the mothers and about 10 +/- 4 years for the children. After adapter ligation with NEBNext reagents, the libraries were sequenced on Illumina HiSeq 2000 with 100+100 nt paired-end reads. To prevent cross-contamination, the mother and child libraries were prepared a month apart and were sequenced in separate runs. Between 500,000 and 2,000,000 distinct TCR beta clonotypes were identified per donor. Naive TCR beta clonotypes were estimated from low-frequency clonotypes matched to each donor's FACS-determined naive share, without sorting.

The chain was built from TRBV11-2 and TRBJ2-4; 8 middle bases align to TRBD2. The sequenced sample was blood. The TCR originated in a boy between 10 and 17 years old in good health. The DNA sequence is given as TGTGCCAGCAGCCCAGCGGAATTAGCGGGGCTTCGGGACATTCAGTACTTC. Its amino acids are CASSPAELAGLRDIQYF.